Listed below are T cell receptor beta chains from one sample, sequenced in a study of glioma-infiltrating T cells after dendritic cell vaccination. The assay was immunoSEQ multiplex PCR, and TCRdb's table has in-frame clones only and misses some. The sample yields roughly 100,000 clones, 90% seen once. The source material was blood, sampled after dendritic cell vaccination. The receptors were sampled from a human donor with glioblastoma. CDR3s include the opening cysteine and the closing phenylalanine or tryptophan.

V	J	CDR3
TRBV6-6	TRBJ1-3	CASSTAAGNTIYF
TRBV9	TRBJ1-6	CASSVESNSPLHF
TRBV6-1	TRBJ2-7	CASSVRTGIAYEQYF
TRBV5-6	TRBJ1-2	CASTLDQRGYTF
TRBV11-2	TRBJ1-1	CASSLEQVNTEAFF
TRBV7-3	TRBJ2-2	CASSSGAGNTGELFF
TRBV19	TRBJ2-3	CASSSRTGGDTQYF
TRBV10-3	TRBJ2-7	CAIKGQHSYEQYF
TRBV7-2	TRBJ1-2	CASSASTGEAYGYTF
TRBV6-5	TRBJ2-6	CASSYAATGGTNVLTF
TRBV4-1	TRBJ2-1	CASSQLAGGNEQFF
TRBV4-1	TRBJ1-2	CASSQGLRDRGRLHGYTF
TRBV5-1	TRBJ2-5	CASGAGAQETQYF
TRBV10-1	TRBJ2-7	CASSQGQDYEQYF
TRBV5-1	TRBJ1-6	CASSLGGGNNSPLHF
TRBV5-1	TRBJ2-6	CASSADLNSGANVLTF
TRBV7-9	TRBJ1-3	CASSPLGNTIYF
TRBV28	TRBJ1-2	CASSFSVGIRLNYGYTF
TRBV11-2	TRBJ2-5	CASSLDLAAGLQETQYF
TRBV5-4	TRBJ2-7	CASSPGGSYEQYF
TRBV2	TRBJ2-1	CASSRLAGGIYNEQFF
TRBV19	TRBJ2-5	CASSSPGDQETQYF
TRBV10-1	TRBJ2-5	CASSETRTGKTQYF
TRBV6-9	TRBJ2-2	CASHYQGLSGELFF
TRBV7-9	TRBJ2-7	CASSLEPPTHYEQYF
TRBV30	TRBJ1-2	CAWRPGQGSYTF
TRBV5-6	TRBJ2-7	CASSLEQGLVVRQYF
TRBV7-8	TRBJ1-2	CASSLDRGKYGYTF
TRBV4-1	TRBJ2-2	CASSQEGTGFGELFF
TRBV11-2	TRBJ1-1	CASSLYGNTEAFF
TRBV6-1	TRBJ2-3	CASSEGGIGTDTQYF
TRBV5-1	TRBJ1-4	CASSEGTATNEKLFF
TRBV9	TRBJ1-2	CASSPAGGYYGYTF
TRBV7-9	TRBJ2-3	CASSLVMLAGRTDTQYF
TRBV5-5	TRBJ2-7	CASRGTSYYEQYF
TRBV6-1	TRBJ1-5	CASSELGGGRRQPQHF
TRBV18	TRBJ1-4	CASSPGRGGNKLF
TRBV5-4	TRBJ1-4	CASSSGQGNEKLFF
TRBV7-6	TRBJ2-7	CASSLLAGADEQYF
TRBV11-3	TRBJ1-2	CASSLGGGYPF
TRBV6-6	TRBJ1-1	CASSYTSRTMNTEAFF
TRBV10-3	TRBJ2-1	CAINLQGEGEQFF
TRBV25-1	TRBJ2-7	CASSESWGGEQYF
TRBV9	TRBJ2-2	CASSPRQGAGGTGELFF
TRBV30	TRBJ2-2	CAWIPSGTLTGELFF
TRBV9	TRBJ2-3	CASSVQGATDTQYF
TRBV7-3	TRBJ2-1	CASSPRRVGGPGNEQFF
TRBV4-1	TRBJ2-3	CASSRAGTSGTSTDTQYF
TRBV5-6	TRBJ1-1	CASSLAVWVEGAFF
TRBV27	TRBJ2-7	CASRIAGGLEKQYF
TRBV9	TRBJ2-1	CASSANRADSNEQFF
TRBV19	TRBJ1-4	CASSQRQGADEKLFF
TRBV10-3	TRBJ1-3	CAISATGISGNTIYF
TRBV21-1	TRBJ1-2	CASSKPGGYTF
TRBV5-6	TRBJ1-2	CASSFSGGTIGYTF
TRBV11-3	TRBJ1-1	CASSLGTGGQAFF
TRBV5-1	TRBJ2-1	CASSHSGGGYNEQFF
TRBV9	TRBJ2-5	CASSGTSGGWETQYF